The rows below give T cell receptor beta chains drawn from one sample of a study of T cells in Graves' hyperthyroidism and ophthalmopathy. TCRdb processed the multiplex PCR reads anew with MiXCR; each CDR3 protein has one entry. Here the sample spans approximately 600,000 distinct CDR3 sequences, about 15% being singletons. Specimen: blood. The origin of the receptors is a woman under 40 with Graves' hyperthyroidism that later progressed to Graves' ophthalmopathy. Each CDR3 is given with its conserved first and last residue. The D gene is left open where the match is weak. Not all rows give a size; the values are once, few, many and, for expanded clones, a class.

>TRBJ2-5|-|TRBV7-2|16|-
TGTGCCAGCAGCTTGCGGAACTGGAAGGATCAAGAGACCCAGTACTTC
CASSLRNWKDQETQYF
>TRBJ2-3|few|TRBV7-3|14|TRBD2
TGTGCCAGCAGCTTAACACTAGCGGGAGATACGCAGTATTTT
CASSLTLAGDTQYF
>TRBJ1-6|many|TRBV6-5|15|-
TGTGCCAGCAGTTACATGACAGCCTATAATTCACCCCTCCACTTT
CASSYMTAYNSPLHF
>TRBJ2-1|many|TRBV6-1|17|-
TGTGCCAGCAGTTCAGGACAGTTACGAAACTCCTACAATGAGCAGTTCTTC
CASSSGQLRNSYNEQFF
>TRBJ2-1|many|TRBV3-1|12|-
TGTGCCAGCAGCCAAAAATACAATGAGCAGTTCTTC
CASSQKYNEQFF
>TRBJ2-5|many|TRBV12-3/TRBV12-4|14|-
TGTGCCAGCAGTTCCGTTACCGGGGTAGAGACCCAGTACTTC
CASSSVTGVETQYF
>TRBJ2-1|few|TRBV12-5|13|-
TGTGCTAGTGGTCCCCCCTTGGGGACATTGCAGTTCTTC
CASGPPLGTLQFF
>TRBJ2-7|-|TRBV20-1|13|TRBD1
TGCAGTGCACCCCGGACAGGGGACTACGAGCAGTACTTC
CSAPRTGDYEQYF
>TRBJ1-5|many|TRBV24-1|16|-
TGTGCCACCAGTGAGCCCGATAGGGAGAGCAATCAGCCCCAGCATTTT
CATSEPDRESNQPQHF
>TRBJ2-5|many|TRBV7-9|13|-
TGTGCCAGCAGCTTACGACAGTTGGAGACCCAGTACTTC
CASSLRQLETQYF
>TRBJ1-2|many|TRBV24-1|14|-
TGTGCCACCAGTGATCCGGCCAGGGGTTTGGCCTACACCTTC
CATSDPARGLAYTF
>TRBJ2-7|many|TRBV12-3/TRBV12-4|13|-
TGTGCCACCTCCGGGACTCCTACCTACGAGCAGTACTTC
CATSGTPTYEQYF
>TRBJ2-2|many|TRBV9|12|-
TGTGCCAGCAGCTCTCACACCGGGGAGCTGTTTTTT
CASSSHTGELFF
>TRBJ2-2|few|TRBV7-9|15|-
TGTGCCAGCAGCTTAGCTGGGGATGGCACCGGGGAGCTGTTTTTT
CASSLAGDGTGELFF
>TRBJ2-2|-|TRBV6-5|13|-
TGTGCCAGCAGTTACCATCACACCGGGGAGCTGTTTTTT
CASSYHHTGELFF
>TRBJ1-1|many|TRBV20-1|13|-
TGCAGTGCTTATTCTAGTCCGGGGACTGAAGCTTTCTTT
CSAYSSPGTEAFF
>TRBJ2-1|many|TRBV19|12|-
TGTGCCAGTAGTCTTCCAGGCAATGAGCAGTTCTTC
CASSLPGNEQFF
>TRBJ1-1|few|TRBV14|15|TRBD1
TGTGCCAGCAGCCTCACAGGGGCCGAGAACACTGAAGCTTTCTTT
CASSLTGAENTEAFF
>TRBJ2-7|many|TRBV6-2/TRBV6-3|13|-
TGTGCCAGCAGAGACTACAACTCCTACGAGCAGTACTTC
CASRDYNSYEQYF
>TRBJ2-1|many|TRBV10-3|11|-
TGTGCCACCTCAGGGGTAAATGAGCAGTTCTTC
CATSGVNEQFF
>TRBJ1-2|many|TRBV11-3|14|TRBD1
TGTGCCAGCAGCTTTTCTGCAGGGGGGTATGGCTACACCTTC
CASSFSAGGYGYTF
>TRBJ2-1|few|TRBV19|16|TRBD2
TGTGCCACCGGACTAGCGGGAGGGAGCTCCTACAATGAGCAGTTCTTC
CATGLAGGSSYNEQFF
>TRBJ2-1|many|TRBV27|14|-
TGTGCCAGCAGTTCCTTTCTAGCAGACAATGAGCAGTTCTTC
CASSSFLADNEQFF